Below are 5 T cell receptor beta chains sequenced from a single sample in a study of T cells in Graves' hyperthyroidism and ophthalmopathy. Amplification of TCR beta CDR3 regions was performed using RNA transcripts as template. The HTBI primer set served for first-round RT-PCR of the TCR CDR3. Each CDR3 protein is one row after TCRdb ran MiXCR on the multiplex PCR reads. The sample consists of fewer than 700,000 distinct CDR3 sequences, approximately 17% of them appearing once. Material: blood. These receptors originate from a woman aged 18-35 years with Graves' ophthalmopathy.

The table lists this clonotype with many counts. The chain couples TRBV30 to TRBJ2-1; possibly TRBD2 for D (6 bases). This CDR3 comprises 14 residues. Germline CDR1 reads GTSNPN; CDR2 reads SVGIG (reference sequence). V gave up 4 bases and J gave up 9 bases, with 19 bases separating them. The CDR3 reads CAWNSHSLGGEQFF. The CDR3 DNA follows: TGTGCCTGGAACAGTCACTCTCTCGGGGGTGAGCAGTTCTTC.

This clonotype was recorded once. The rearrangement joins TRBV19 to TRBJ2-7, with D perhaps TRBD1 (6 bases). The CDR3 covers 15 residues. Germline-derived CDR1 and CDR2 are LNHDA and SQIVND (reference sequence). Trimming stripped 6 bases from V and 2 bases from J, with 17 bases between. CDR3 protein: CASSNDPGHTYEQYF. The CDR3 bases are TGTGCCAGTAGCAATGACCCGGGACACACCTACGAGCAGTACTTC.

This clonotype was observed at least ten times. The chain uses TRBV7-3 and TRBJ2-5; 8 bases are shared with TRBD1. With 5 bases clipped from V and 5 bases from J, the junction kept 10 bases outside the gene matches. CDR1 is SGHTA and CDR2 is FQGTGA in the germline V gene. The CDR3 spans 15 residues. The CDR3: CASSLDGRQGETQYF. The CDR3 region has the DNA TGTGCCAGCAGCCTGGACGGAAGACAGGGGGAGACCCAGTACTTC.

The V call is TRBV19, the J call TRBJ1-3; D is unclear. The CDR3 has 15 residues. Trimming removed 10 bases at V and 0 bases at J, with 16 bases between. Per germline, CDR1 LNHDA and CDR2 SQIVND (reference sequence). CDR3 sequence: CATMSLGSSGNTIYF. CDR3 nucleotide sequence: TGTGCCACCATGTCTCTGGGTAGCTCTGGAAACACCATATATTTT.

This clonotype was counted a few times. This rearrangement joins TRBV5-4 to TRBJ2-5; D not resolved. Germline V gene lookup returns CDR1 SGHNT and CDR2 YYREEE (reference sequence). The CDR3 runs to 13 residues. The germline V and J ends were trimmed by 3 bases and 2 bases, with 8 bases remaining between them. CDR3 amino acids: CASSWKGQETQYF. The DNA of the CDR3 is TGTGCCAGCAGCTGGAAAGGACAAGAGACCCAGTACTTC.